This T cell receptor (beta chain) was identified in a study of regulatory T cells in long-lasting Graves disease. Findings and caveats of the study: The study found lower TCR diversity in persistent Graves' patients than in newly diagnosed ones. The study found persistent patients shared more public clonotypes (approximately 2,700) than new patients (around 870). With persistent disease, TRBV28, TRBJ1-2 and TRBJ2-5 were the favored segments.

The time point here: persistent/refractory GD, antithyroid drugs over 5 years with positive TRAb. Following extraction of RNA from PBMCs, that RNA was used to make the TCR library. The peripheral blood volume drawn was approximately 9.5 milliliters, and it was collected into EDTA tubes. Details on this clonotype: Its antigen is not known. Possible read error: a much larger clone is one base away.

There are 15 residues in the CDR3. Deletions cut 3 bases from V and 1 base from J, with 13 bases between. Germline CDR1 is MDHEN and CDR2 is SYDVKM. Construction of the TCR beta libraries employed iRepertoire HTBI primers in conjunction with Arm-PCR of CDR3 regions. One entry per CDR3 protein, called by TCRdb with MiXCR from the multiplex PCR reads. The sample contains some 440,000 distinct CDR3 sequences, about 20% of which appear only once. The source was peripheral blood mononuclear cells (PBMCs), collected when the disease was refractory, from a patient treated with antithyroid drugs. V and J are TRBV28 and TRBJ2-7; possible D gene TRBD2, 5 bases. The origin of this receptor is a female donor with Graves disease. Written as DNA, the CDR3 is TGTGCCAGCAGTTTCCGAGGCGGGTCTTCCTACGAGCAGTACTTC. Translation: CASSFRGGSSYEQYF. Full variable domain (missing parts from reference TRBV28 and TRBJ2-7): DVKVTQSSRYLVKRTGEKVFLECVQDMDHENMFWYRQDPGLGLRLIYFSYDVKMKEKGDIPEGYSVSREKKERFSLILESASTNQTSMYLCASSFRGGSSYEQYFGPGTRLTVT.